This T cell receptor beta chain stems from a study of graft-versus-host responses after intestinal transplantation. Study information: Multivisceral, liver-intestinal, or isolated intestinal transplants were performed in recipients. All recipients were given anti-thymocyte globulin induction, and tacrolimus and steroids were then administered for 3 to 4 years.

Libraries were prepared by immunoSEQ multiplex PCR; TCRdb keeps only in-frame clonotypes and omits some of them. Of 12,000 to 15,000 clones detected, 30% to 35% appear once; the ten largest clones hold 5.7%. Irradiated, violet-dye-labeled stimulator cells, 200,000 in number, were plated with 200,000 CFSE-labeled responder cells. Researchers sorted proliferating CFSE-low CD3+CD4+ and CD3+CD8+ responders once the reaction had finished. This CDR3 has 13 amino acids. CDR1 SGHTA and CDR2 FQGTGA come from the germline V gene. With V trimmed by 8 bases and J by 9 bases, 10 bases remained unmatched. The clonotype comes from a human patient who received an intestinal transplant. The chain recombines TRBV7-3 with TRBJ2-1; 7 nucleotides agree with TRBD2. The sequenced sample was alloreactive CD4+ T cells from a mixed lymphocyte reaction culture, obtained before intestinal transplant. Specified subset: CFSE-low proliferating T cells sorted from roughly six-day pre-transplant mixed lymphocyte reaction (GvH or HvG direction). CDR3 nucleotides: TGTGCCAGCCCGTCCGGGAGGCCCACTGAGCAGTTCTTC. This encodes CASPSGRPTEQFF.